This T cell receptor beta chain was identified in a study of blood T cell repertoires in COVID-19 (dated by TCRdb to 2018 to 2021). Concerning the study at large: Samples covering the acute and convalescent phases of COVID-19 were provided by collaborators in the United States, Italy and Spain. A de-identified subject ID, COVID-19 status, age in years and sex were almost always included in the sample metadata. Samples came from the ongoing ImmuneRACE study (first 160 participants) plus 1,254 subjects from 6 global collaborators. A freely available public database, intended as a resource for researchers studying the immune response to SARS-CoV-2, is where the repertoires were released. The prospective study material was composed of cDNA or gDNA derived from T cells, B-cell-depleted T cells, or PBMCs. Deeply sampled blood TCRbeta repertoires from subjects exposed to, actively infected with, or recovered from COVID-19 were included in the dataset. Where available, HLA class I and class II types were obtained from metadata supplied by the sample provider rather than from assay-based typing. Study-level results and caveats: The amount of clinical and demographic metadata varied by source and participant and was provided uncurated.

The collaborating institutions used their own protocols to collect whole blood in K2EDTA tubes. For TCRbeta analysis, collaborators shipped samples as frozen whole blood, isolated PBMCs, or DNA extracted from either of those sample types. Compared with germline, V lacks 6 bases and J lacks 4 bases; bases without a gene match: 8. The CDR3 measures 15 amino acids from cysteine to phenylalanine. Solely the CDR3 DNA is kept, with 45 bases framed from the first base. CDR1 and CDR2 (SNHLY, FYNNEI) derive from the germline V gene. TCRbeta CDR3 regions were amplified from genomic DNA using the immunoSEQ Assay, a bias-controlled multiplex PCR. The authors' pipeline ran thus. Nucleated cell counts per sample were estimated from amplification of reference gene primers within the assay. Sequence reads were collapsed and filtered to measure the absolute abundance of every unique TCRbeta CDR3 rearrangement. For each sample, productive Simpson clonality was calculated as the square root of Simpson's diversity index over productive rearrangements. TCRdb mirrors the immuneACCESS table, restricted to in-frame sequences. Some clones are absent from its copies; in checked studies, under half trace to an unresolved V gene, and the reason for the others is unknown. V, J and clone size were drawn from that table, and D and trimming were deduced from the DNA. The sample table holds about 55,000 clones, of which about 82% were seen once. Roughly 24% of the sample rests with the top ten.

Details on this clone: Its specific antigen is unknown. No base quality information exists; no much larger clone differs at one position.

This clonotype was sampled from a woman aged 80 or over with acute or convalescent COVID-19. This receptor chain uses TRBV2 and TRBJ2-5; TRBD1 fits 10 bases in the junction. Sequencing was carried out using peripheral blood. The DNA sequence is TGTGCCAGCAGCGCGGACAGGGGGGCAGGAGAGACCCAGTACTTC. It encodes CASSADRGAGETQYF. With the rest looked up from the reference TRBV2 and TRBJ2-5 genes rather than sequenced, the full variable domain is EPEVTQTPSHQVTQMGQEVILRCVPISNHLYFYWYRQILGQKVEFLVSFYNNEISEKSEIFDDQFSVERPDGSNFTLKIRSTKLEDSAMYFCASSADRGAGETQYFGPGTRLLVL.